Below, one TCR beta chain is given with its context. These data are taken from a study of T cell changes during pregnancy in multiple sclerosis. The CDR3 is made up of 16 amino acids. Trimming pared 6 bases from V and 5 bases from J, leaving 20 bases between. Per the germline V gene, CDR1 is MDHEN and CDR2 is SYDVKM. TCRdb keeps only in-frame clones here, not all; method: immunoSEQ multiplex PCR. The sample yields over 35,000 clones, about 89% seen once. The receptor's source is a female donor in good health, enrolled as a control in a pregnancy study. Sequencing used CD4+ T cells from peripheral blood mononuclear cells, obtained in the third trimester of pregnancy. The chain uses TRBV28 and TRBJ2-1, with a tentative D call TRBD2 (6 bases). CDR3 residues: CASRQGDFQSNNEQFF. DNA for the CDR3: TGTGCCAGCAGGCAAGGGGACTTCCAGTCAAACAATGAGCAGTTCTTC.